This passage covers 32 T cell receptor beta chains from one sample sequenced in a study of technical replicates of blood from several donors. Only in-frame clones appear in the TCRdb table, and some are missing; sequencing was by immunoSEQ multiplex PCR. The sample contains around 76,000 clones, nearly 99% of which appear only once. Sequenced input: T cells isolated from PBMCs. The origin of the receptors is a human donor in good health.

For the CDR3, the DNA is TGTGCCAGCGAGCGGGGTAGCTCCTACAATGAGCAGTTCTTC. The encoded protein is CASERGSSYNEQFF. The J gene is TRBJ2-1, the V gene TRBV13, with 7 bases lining up with TRBD2. CDR1 is PRHDT and CDR2 is FYEKMQ in the germline V gene (reference sequence). The CDR3 consists of 14 residues. The J segment lost 0 bases and the V segment lost 8 bases, leaving 4 bases of the junction unmatched.

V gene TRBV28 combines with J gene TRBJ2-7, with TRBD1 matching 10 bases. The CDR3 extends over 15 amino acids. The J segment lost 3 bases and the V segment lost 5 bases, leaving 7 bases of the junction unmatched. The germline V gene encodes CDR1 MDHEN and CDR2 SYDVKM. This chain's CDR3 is CASSIPGQGHYEQYF. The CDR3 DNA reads TGTGCCAGCAGTATTCCGGGACAGGGGCACTACGAGCAGTACTTC.

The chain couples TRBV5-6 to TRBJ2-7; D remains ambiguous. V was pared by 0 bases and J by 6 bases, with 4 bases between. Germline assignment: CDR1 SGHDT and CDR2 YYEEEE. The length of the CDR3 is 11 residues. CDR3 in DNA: TGTGCCAGCAGCTTGGCAGGCGAGCAGTACTTC. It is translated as CASSLAGEQYF.

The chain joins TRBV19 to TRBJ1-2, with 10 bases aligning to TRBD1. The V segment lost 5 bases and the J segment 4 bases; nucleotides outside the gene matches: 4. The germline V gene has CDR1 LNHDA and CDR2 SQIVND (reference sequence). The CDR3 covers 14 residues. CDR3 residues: CASSPGQGSYGYTF. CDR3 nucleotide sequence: TGTGCCAGTAGTCCGGGACAGGGGAGCTATGGCTACACCTTC.

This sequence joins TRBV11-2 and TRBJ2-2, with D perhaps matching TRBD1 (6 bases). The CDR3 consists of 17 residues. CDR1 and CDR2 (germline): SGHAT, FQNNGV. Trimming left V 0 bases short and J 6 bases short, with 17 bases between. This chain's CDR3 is CASSLEKGVSWSGELFF. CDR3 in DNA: TGTGCCAGCAGCTTAGAGAAGGGGGTATCGTGGTCCGGGGAGCTGTTTTTT.

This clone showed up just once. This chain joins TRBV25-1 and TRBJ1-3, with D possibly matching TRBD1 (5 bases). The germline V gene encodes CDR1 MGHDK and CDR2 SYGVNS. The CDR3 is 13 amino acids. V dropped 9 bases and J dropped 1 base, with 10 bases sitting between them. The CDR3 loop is CASVTGSGNTIYF. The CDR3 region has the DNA TGTGCCAGTGTTACAGGTTCTGGAAACACCATATATTTT. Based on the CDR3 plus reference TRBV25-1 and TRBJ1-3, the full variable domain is EADIYQTPRYLVIGTGKKITLECSQTMGHDKMYWYQQDPGMELHLIHYSYGVNSTEKGDLSSESTVSRIRTEHFPLTLESARPSHTSQYLCASVTGSGNTIYFGEGSWLTVV.

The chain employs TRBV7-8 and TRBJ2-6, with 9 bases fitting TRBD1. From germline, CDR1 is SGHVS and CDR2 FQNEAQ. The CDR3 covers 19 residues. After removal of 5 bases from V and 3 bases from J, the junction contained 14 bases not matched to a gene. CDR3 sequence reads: CASSPQGAPSPLGANVLTF. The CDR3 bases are TGTGCCAGCAGCCCACAGGGGGCCCCATCCCCTCTTGGGGCCAACGTCCTGACTTTC.

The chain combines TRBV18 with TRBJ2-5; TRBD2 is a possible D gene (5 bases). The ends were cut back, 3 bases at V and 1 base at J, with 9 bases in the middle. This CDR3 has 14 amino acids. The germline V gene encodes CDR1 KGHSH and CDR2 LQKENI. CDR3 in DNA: TGTGCCAGCTCACCTTGGCGGGTCCAAGAGACCCAGTACTTC. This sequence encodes CASSPWRVQETQYF.

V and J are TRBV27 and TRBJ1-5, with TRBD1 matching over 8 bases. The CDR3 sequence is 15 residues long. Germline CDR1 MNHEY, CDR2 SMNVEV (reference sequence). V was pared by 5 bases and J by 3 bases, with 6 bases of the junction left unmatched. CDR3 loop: CASSPRTGPNQPQHF. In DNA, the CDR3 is TGTGCCAGCAGTCCCCGGACAGGGCCCAATCAGCCCCAGCATTTT.

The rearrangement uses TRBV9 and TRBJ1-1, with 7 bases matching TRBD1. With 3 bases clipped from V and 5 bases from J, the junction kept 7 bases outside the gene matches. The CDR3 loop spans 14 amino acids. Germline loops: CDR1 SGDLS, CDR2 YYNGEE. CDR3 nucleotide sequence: TGTGCCAGCAGCGCCCAACAACAGGGGACTGAAGCTTTCTTT. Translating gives CASSAQQQGTEAFF.

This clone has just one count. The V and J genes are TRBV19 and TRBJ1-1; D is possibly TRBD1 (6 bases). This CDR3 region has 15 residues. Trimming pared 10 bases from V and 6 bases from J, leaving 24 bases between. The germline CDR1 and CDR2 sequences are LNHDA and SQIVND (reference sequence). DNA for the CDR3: TGTGCCACCATCAGGGGCCCCGCCGCTACGGCTGAAGCTTTCTTT. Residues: CATIRGPAATAEAFF.

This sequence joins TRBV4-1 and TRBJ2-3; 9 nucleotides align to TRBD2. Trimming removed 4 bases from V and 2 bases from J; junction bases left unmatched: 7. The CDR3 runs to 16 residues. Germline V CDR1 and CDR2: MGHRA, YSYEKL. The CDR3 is CASSPRSGRPTDTQYF. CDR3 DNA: TGCGCCAGCAGCCCCCGAAGCGGGAGGCCCACAGATACGCAGTATTTT.

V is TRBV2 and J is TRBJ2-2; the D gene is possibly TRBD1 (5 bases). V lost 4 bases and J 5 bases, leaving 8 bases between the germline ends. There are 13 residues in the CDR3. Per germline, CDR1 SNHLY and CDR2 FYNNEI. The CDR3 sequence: CASSVGATGELFF. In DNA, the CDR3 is TGTGCCAGCAGTGTTGGGGCGACCGGGGAGCTGTTTTTT. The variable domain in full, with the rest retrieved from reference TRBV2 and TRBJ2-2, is EPEVTQTPSHQVTQMGQEVILRCVPISNHLYFYWYRQILGQKVEFLVSFYNNEISEKSEIFDDQFSVERPDGSNFTLKIRSTKLEDSAMYFCASSVGATGELFFGEGSRLTVL.

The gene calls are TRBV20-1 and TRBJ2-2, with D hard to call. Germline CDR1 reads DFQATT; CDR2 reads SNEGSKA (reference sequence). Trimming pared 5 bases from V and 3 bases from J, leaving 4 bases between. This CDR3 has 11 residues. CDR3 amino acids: CSAFDTGELFF. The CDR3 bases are TGCAGTGCTTTCGACACCGGGGAGCTGTTTTTT.

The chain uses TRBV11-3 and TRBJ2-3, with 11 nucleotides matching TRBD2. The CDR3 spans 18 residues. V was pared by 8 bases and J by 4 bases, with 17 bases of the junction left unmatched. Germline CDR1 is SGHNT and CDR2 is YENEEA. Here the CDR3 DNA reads TGTGCCAGCGACTTGGAGCACGGACTAGCGGGTCGCGCAGATACGCAGTATTTT. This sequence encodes CASDLEHGLAGRADTQYF.

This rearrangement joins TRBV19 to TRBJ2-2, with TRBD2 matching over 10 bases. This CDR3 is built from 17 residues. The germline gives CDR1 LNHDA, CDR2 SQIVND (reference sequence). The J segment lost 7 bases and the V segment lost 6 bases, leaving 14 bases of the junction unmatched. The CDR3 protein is CASREGYSGRADGELFF. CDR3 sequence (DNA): TGTGCCAGTAGAGAAGGTTACAGCGGGAGGGCCGACGGGGAGCTGTTTTTT.

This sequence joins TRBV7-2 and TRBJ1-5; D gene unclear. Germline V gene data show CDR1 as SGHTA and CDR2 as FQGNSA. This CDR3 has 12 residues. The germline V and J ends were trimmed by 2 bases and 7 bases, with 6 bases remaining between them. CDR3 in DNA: TGTGCCAGCAGCTTAACTTCCCAGCCCCAGCATTTT. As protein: CASSLTSQPQHF.

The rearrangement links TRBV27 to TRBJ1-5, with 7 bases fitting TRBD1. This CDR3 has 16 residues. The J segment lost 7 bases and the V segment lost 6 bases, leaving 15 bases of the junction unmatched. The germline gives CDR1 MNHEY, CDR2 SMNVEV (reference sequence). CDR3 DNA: TGTGCCAGCAGGGGCCAAGGGACAGTTCGAAACCAGCCCCAGCATTTT. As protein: CASRGQGTVRNQPQHF.

The CDR3 nucleotides read TGTGCCAGCAGCTTAGGAGGTCGCACTGAAGCTTTCTTT. It yields the protein CASSLGGRTEAFF. The gene calls are TRBV11-1 and TRBJ1-1, with unresolved D. The germline V gene encodes CDR1 SGHAT and CDR2 FQDESV (reference sequence). Trimming took 1 base from V and 4 from J, leaving 7 bases between them. The CDR3 runs 13 residues.

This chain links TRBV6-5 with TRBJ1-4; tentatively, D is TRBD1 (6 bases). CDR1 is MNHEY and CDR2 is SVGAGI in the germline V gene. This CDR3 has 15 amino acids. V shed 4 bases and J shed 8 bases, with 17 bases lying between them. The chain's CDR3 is CASSSYRERSEKLFF. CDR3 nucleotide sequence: TGTGCCAGCAGTTCCTACAGGGAGCGTTCGGAAAAACTGTTTTTT.

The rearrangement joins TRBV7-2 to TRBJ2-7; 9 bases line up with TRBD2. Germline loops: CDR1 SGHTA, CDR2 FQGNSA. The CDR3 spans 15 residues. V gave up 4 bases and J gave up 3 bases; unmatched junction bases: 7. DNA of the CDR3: TGTGCCAGCAGCTCCACCGGGACTAGCCGCTACGAGCAGTACTTC. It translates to CASSSTGTSRYEQYF.

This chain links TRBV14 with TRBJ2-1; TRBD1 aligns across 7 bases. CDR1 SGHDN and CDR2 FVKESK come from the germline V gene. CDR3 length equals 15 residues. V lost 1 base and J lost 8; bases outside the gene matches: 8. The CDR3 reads CASSQGDREIDEQFF. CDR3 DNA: TGTGCCAGCAGCCAAGGAGACAGGGAAATCGATGAGCAGTTCTTC. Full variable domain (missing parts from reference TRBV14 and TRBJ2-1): EAGVTQFPSHSVIEKGQTVTLRCDPISGHDNLYWYRRVMGKEIKFLLHFVKESKQDESGMPNNRFLAERTGGTYSTLKVQPAELEDSGVYFCASSQGDREIDEQFFGPGTRLTVL.

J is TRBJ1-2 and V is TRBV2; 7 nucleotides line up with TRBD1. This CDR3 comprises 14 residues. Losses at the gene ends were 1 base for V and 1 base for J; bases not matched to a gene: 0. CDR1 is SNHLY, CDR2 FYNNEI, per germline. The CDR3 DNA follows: TGTGCCAGCAGTGAAGGGGACAGTAACTATGGCTACACCTTC. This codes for CASSEGDSNYGYTF.

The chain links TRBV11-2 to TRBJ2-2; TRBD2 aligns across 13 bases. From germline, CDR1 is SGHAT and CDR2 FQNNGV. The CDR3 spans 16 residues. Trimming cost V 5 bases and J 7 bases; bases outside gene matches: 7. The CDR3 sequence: CASSPRTSGSNGELFF. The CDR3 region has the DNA TGTGCCAGCAGCCCTCGGACTAGCGGGAGTAACGGGGAGCTGTTTTTT. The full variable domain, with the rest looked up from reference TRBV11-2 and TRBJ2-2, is EAGVAQSPRYKIIEKRQSVAFWCNPISGHATLYWYQQILGQGPKLLIQFQNNGVVDDSQLPKDRFSAERLKGVDSTLKIQPAKLEDSAVYLCASSPRTSGSNGELFFGEGSRLTVL.

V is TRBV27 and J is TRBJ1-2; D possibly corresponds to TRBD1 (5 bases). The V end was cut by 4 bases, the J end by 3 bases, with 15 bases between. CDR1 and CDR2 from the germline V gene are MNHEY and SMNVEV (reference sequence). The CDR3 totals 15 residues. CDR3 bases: TGTGCCAGCAGTTCTAGGCGGGACCCCTACTATGGCTACACCTTC. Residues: CASSSRRDPYYGYTF.

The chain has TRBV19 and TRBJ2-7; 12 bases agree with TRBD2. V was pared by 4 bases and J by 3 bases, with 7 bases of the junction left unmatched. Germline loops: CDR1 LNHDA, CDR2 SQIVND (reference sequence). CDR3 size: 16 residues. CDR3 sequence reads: CASSRLAGVLVYEQYF. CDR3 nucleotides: TGTGCCAGTAGTAGACTAGCGGGAGTCCTCGTCTACGAGCAGTACTTC.

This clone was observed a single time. The CDR3 coding sequence is TGTGCCAGCAGCCCCGGAGGGATGAACACTGAAGCTTTCTTT. It yields the protein CASSPGGMNTEAFF. This chain connects TRBV6-5 to TRBJ1-1, with D unresolved. Germline values: CDR1 MNHEY, CDR2 SVGAGI. The CDR3 consists of 14 residues. The V end was cut by 6 bases, the J end by 0 bases, with 11 bases between.

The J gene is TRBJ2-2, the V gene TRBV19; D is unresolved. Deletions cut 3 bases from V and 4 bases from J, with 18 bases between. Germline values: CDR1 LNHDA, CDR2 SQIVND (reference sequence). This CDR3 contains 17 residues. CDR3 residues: CASSIHSVIRGTGELFF. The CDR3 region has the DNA TGTGCCAGTAGTATCCACTCTGTGATTCGAGGCACCGGGGAGCTGTTTTTT.

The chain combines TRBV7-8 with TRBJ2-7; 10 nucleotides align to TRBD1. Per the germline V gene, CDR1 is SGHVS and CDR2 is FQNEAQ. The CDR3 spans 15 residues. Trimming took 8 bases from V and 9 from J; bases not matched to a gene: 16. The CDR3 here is CASSNTGTGVLAQYF. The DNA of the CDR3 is TGTGCCAGCTCAAACACCGGGACAGGGGTTCTAGCGCAGTACTTC.

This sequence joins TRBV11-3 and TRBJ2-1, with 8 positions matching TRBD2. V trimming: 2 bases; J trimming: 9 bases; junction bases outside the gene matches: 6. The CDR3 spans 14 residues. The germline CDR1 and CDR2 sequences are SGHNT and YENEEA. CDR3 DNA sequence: TGTGCCAGCAGCTTACTGGCGGGAGGAAGTGAGCAGTTCTTC. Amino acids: CASSLLAGGSEQFF.

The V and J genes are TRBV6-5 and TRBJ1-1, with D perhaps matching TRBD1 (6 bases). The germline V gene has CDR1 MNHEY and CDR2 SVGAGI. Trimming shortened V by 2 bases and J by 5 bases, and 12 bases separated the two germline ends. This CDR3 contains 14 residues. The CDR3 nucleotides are TGTGCCAGCAGTTACGGACAGTCTAGTACTGAAGCTTTCTTT. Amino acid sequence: CASSYGQSSTEAFF.

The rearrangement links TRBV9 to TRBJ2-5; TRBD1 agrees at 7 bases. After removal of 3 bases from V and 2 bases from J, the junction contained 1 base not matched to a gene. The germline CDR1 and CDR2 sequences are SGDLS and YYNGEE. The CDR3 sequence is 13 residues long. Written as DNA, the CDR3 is TGTGCCAGCAGCGCGGGACAGCAAGAGACCCAGTACTTC. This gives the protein CASSAGQQETQYF.